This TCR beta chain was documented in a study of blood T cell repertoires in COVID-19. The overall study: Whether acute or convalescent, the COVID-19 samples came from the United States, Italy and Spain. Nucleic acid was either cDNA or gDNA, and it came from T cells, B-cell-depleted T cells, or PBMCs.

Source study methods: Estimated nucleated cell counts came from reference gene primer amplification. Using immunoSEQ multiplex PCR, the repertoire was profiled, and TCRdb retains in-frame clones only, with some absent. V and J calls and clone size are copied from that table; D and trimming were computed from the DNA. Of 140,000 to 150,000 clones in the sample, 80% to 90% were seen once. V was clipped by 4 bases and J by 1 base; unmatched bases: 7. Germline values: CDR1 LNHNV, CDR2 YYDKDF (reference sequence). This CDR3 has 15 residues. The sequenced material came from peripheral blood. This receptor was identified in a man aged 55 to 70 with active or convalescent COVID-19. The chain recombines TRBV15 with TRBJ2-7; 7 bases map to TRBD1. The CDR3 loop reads CATSKDRDTSYEQYF. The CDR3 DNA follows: TGTGCCACCAGCAAAGACAGGGACACTTCCTACGAGCAGTACTTC.